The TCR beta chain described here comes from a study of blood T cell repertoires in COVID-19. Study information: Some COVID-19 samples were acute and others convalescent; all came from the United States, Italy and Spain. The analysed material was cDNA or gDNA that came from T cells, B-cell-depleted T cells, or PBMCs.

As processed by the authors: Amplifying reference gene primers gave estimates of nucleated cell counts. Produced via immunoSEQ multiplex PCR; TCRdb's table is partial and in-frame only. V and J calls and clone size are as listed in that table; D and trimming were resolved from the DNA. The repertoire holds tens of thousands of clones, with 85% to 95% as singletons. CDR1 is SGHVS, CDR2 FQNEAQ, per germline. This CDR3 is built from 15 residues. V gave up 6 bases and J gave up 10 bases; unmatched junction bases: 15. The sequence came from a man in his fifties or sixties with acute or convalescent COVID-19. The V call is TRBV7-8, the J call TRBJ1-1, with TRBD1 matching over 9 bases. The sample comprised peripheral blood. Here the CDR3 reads CASRSNTGGGLLAFF. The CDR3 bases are TGTGCCAGCAGATCTAATACAGGGGGCGGTTTGTTAGCTTTCTTT.